A single sample gave rise to the 30 T cell receptor beta chains below, sequenced in a study of CD8+ T cells in alopecia areata. TCR sequencing used cDNA made by reverse transcription of extracted RNA. The repertoire was sequenced with immunoSEQ multiplex PCR; TCRdb's copy has only in-frame clones and lacks some. The data hold some 170,000 clones, with 50% to 75% observed a single time. Treatment of the sample: oral pan-JAK inhibitor, 5-10 mg twice daily. The source was CD4+ T cells sorted from blood, collected at approximately week 60, from a patient treated with tofacitinib. Receptors originate from a human donor with alopecia areata.

The chain combines TRBV6-5 with TRBJ1-6; 8 nucleotides match TRBD1. The CDR3 has 13 amino acids. With 5 bases clipped from V and 10 bases from J, the junction kept 4 bases outside the gene matches. CDR1 is MNHEY and CDR2 is SVGAGI in the germline V gene. The CDR3 DNA sequence: TGTGCCAGCAGTCAGGGGGCTTACTCACCCCTCCACTTT. It encodes CASSQGAYSPLHF.

The chain uses TRBV30 and TRBJ1-6; 7 bases fit TRBD1. The CDR3 covers 15 residues. Germline V gene sequence: CDR1 GTSNPN, CDR2 SVGIG (reference sequence). The junction had 6 bases not matched to a gene; V was cut back by 0 bases and J by 7 bases. The DNA of the CDR3 is TGTGCCTGGAGTGTACCGACAGGGCTAAATTCACCCCTCCACTTT. Its translation: CAWSVPTGLNSPLHF.

The chain is built from TRBV6-1 and TRBJ2-6; the D call may be TRBD1 or TRBD2 (6 bases each). V was clipped by 7 bases and J by 2 bases, with 9 bases between them. This CDR3 is built from 14 residues. Germline V lookup: CDR1 MNHNS, CDR2 SASEGT. CDR3 protein: CASNREAGANVLTF. Written as DNA, the CDR3 is TGTGCCAGCAACAGGGAGGCTGGGGCCAACGTCCTGACTTTC.

The chain employs TRBV10-3 and TRBJ2-5; 8 bases agree with TRBD1. The CDR3 runs to 14 residues. Germline V gene data show CDR1 as ENHRY and CDR2 as SYGVKD. Trimming took 4 bases from V and 3 from J; bases not matched to a gene: 4. DNA of the CDR3: TGTGCCATCAGTGCTGGGACAGGCGAAGAGACCCAGTACTTC. It encodes CAISAGTGEETQYF.

This clone was observed once. The chain recombines TRBV29-1 with TRBJ1-2; the match to TRBD1 covers 9 bases. Trimming removed 7 bases from V and 7 bases from J; junction bases left unmatched: 10. This CDR3 is built from 13 residues. Germline V gene lookup returns CDR1 SQVTM and CDR2 ANQGSEA. CDR3 protein: CSAYLDRGLGYTF. CDR3 sequence (DNA): TGCAGCGCCTACCTGGACAGGGGCCTTGGCTACACCTTC.

The rearrangement uses TRBV7-2 and TRBJ1-4; weak D call: TRBD1 (5 bases). V was pared by 5 bases and J by 8 bases, with 18 bases between. This CDR3 has 15 amino acids. Per the germline V gene, CDR1 is SGHTA and CDR2 is FQGNSA. CDR3 sequence (DNA): TGTGCCAGCAGCCAAGATCTCAGGGAGGGGGAAAAACTGTTTTTT. Residues: CASSQDLREGEKLFF. The full variable domain, rest sourced from reference TRBV7-2 and TRBJ1-4, is GAGVSQSPSNKVTEKGKDVELRCDPISGHTALYWYRQSLGQGLEFLIYFQGNSAPDKSGLPSDRFSAERTGGSVSTLTIQRTQQEDSAVYLCASSQDLREGEKLFFGSGTQLSVL.

This clone was seen once. The chain employs TRBV29-1 and TRBJ2-5, with D perhaps TRBD2 (5 bases). The CDR3 loop spans 12 amino acids. Germline-derived CDR1 and CDR2 are SQVTM and ANQGSEA. The V and J ends lost 6 bases and 4 bases respectively, with 12 bases between them. The CDR3 nucleotides are TGCAGCGTAGCCGGGATAACAGAGACCCAGTACTTC. Its translation: CSVAGITETQYF.

The V and J genes are TRBV7-8 and TRBJ2-3; the D gene is possibly TRBD2 (5 bases). The V and J ends lost 5 bases and 2 bases respectively, with 8 bases between them. The CDR3 extends over 13 amino acids. The germline gives CDR1 SGHVS, CDR2 FQNEAQ. The CDR3 DNA sequence: TGTGCCAGCAGCACCGACTACACAGATACGCAGTATTTT. This translates into CASSTDYTDTQYF.

The chain recombines TRBV7-9 with TRBJ1-6; TRBD1 aligns across 8 bases. Germline CDR1 SEHNR, CDR2 FQNEAQ (reference sequence). V trimming: 6 bases; J trimming: 9 bases; junction bases outside the gene matches: 7. This CDR3 has 14 residues. The CDR3 spells CASRLDRGISPLHF. The DNA of the CDR3 is TGTGCCAGCAGACTTGACAGGGGCATTTCACCCCTCCACTTT.

The chain is built from TRBV11-2 and TRBJ1-1; D gene uncertain. CDR1 and CDR2 (germline): SGHAT, FQNNGV. The V end was cut by 1 base, the J end by 5 bases, with 11 bases between. The CDR3 has 14 amino acids. CDR3 protein: CASSLVTGSTEAFF. The CDR3 DNA is TGTGCCAGCAGCTTAGTAACGGGCTCAACTGAAGCTTTCTTT. Together with reference TRBV11-2 and TRBJ1-1, the CDR3 gives the full variable domain: EAGVAQSPRYKIIEKRQSVAFWCNPISGHATLYWYQQILGQGPKLLIQFQNNGVVDDSQLPKDRFSAERLKGVDSTLKIQPAKLEDSAVYLCASSLVTGSTEAFFGQGTRLTVV.

This rearrangement joins TRBV7-9 to TRBJ1-2, with unresolved D. The germline V gene encodes CDR1 SEHNR and CDR2 FQNEAQ (reference sequence). Trimming shortened V by 5 bases and J by 4 bases, and 17 bases separated the two germline ends. The CDR3 loop spans 15 amino acids. CDR3 DNA: TGTGCCAGCAGCGAAGCCGGACGCACAAGCTATGGCTACACCTTC. Protein product: CASSEAGRTSYGYTF.

This clone was seen repeatedly, ten times or more. The chain couples TRBV7-9 to TRBJ1-4, with D possibly being TRBD1 (6 bases). Trimming removed 6 bases at V and 5 bases at J, with 13 bases between. The CDR3 runs to 14 residues. Looked up from germline, CDR1 is SEHNR and CDR2 is FQNEAQ (reference sequence). The CDR3 reads CASSFGQYNEKLFF. Here the CDR3 DNA reads TGTGCCAGCAGTTTCGGACAGTACAATGAAAAACTGTTTTTT.

The CDR3 DNA reads TGCGCCAGCAGCCAAGATGGGCAACTAGCTAAAGAGACCCAGTACTTC. It codes for CASSQDGQLAKETQYF. The chain is built from TRBV4-1 and TRBJ2-5; tentative D call: TRBD2 (6 bases). The germline V gene has CDR1 MGHRA and CDR2 YSYEKL. This CDR3 has 16 amino acids. V was trimmed by 0 bases and J by 3 bases, leaving 14 bases between them.

The chain couples TRBV4-1 to TRBJ1-2; no clear D. The CDR3 sequence is 13 residues long. Trimming left V 4 bases short and J 6 bases short, with 12 bases between. Germline V gene sequence: CDR1 MGHRA, CDR2 YSYEKL. The CDR3 region is CASSRWPGDGYTF. The CDR3 DNA reads TGCGCCAGCAGCCGGTGGCCGGGTGATGGCTACACCTTC.

By share, this clone ranks as medium-sized. The chain uses TRBV10-3 and TRBJ1-3; no reliable D call. Germline V gene lookup returns CDR1 ENHRY and CDR2 SYGVKD. Trimming shortened V by 11 bases and J by 1 base, and 9 bases separated the two germline ends. The CDR3 has 12 residues. The CDR3 sequence is CASQQSGNTIYF. Written as DNA, the CDR3 is TGTGCCTCGCAACAATCTGGAAACACCATATATTTT.

In DNA form, the CDR3 reads TGCAGCGTTGGGTTTGGACAGTTTATAGACACAGATACGCAGTATTTT. Protein sequence: CSVGFGQFIDTDTQYF. The chain couples TRBV29-1 to TRBJ2-3, with a weak D call TRBD1 (6 bases). Germline V CDR1 and CDR2: SQVTM, ANQGSEA. The CDR3 has 16 amino acids. The V end was cut by 4 bases, the J end by 2 bases, with 19 bases between.

This rearrangement joins TRBV5-1 to TRBJ2-7, with D tentatively TRBD1 (6 bases). The germline V gene encodes CDR1 SGHRS and CDR2 YFSETQ. The V end was cut by 4 bases, the J end by 0 bases, with 23 bases between. This CDR3 comprises 18 residues. The CDR3 sequence: CASSPMGLPDRISYEQYF. The CDR3 bases are TGCGCCAGCAGCCCGATGGGCCTACCTGACAGGATCTCCTACGAGCAGTACTTC.

This clone has just a few counts. This chain joins TRBV30 and TRBJ1-1; tentative D call: TRBD1 (6 bases). CDR3 length: 13 amino acids. The germline gives CDR1 GTSNPN, CDR2 SVGIG (reference sequence). The V end was cut by 5 bases, the J end by 0 bases, with 10 bases between. This CDR3 reads CAWDGQLNTEAFF. CDR3 DNA sequence: TGTGCCTGGGATGGACAGTTGAACACTGAAGCTTTCTTT.

The chain is built from TRBV30 and TRBJ2-7; TRBD1 is a possible D gene (5 bases). Germline V lookup: CDR1 GTSNPN, CDR2 SVGIG (reference sequence). Trimming shortened V by 3 bases and J by 7 bases, and 16 bases separated the two germline ends. The CDR3 is made up of 13 amino acids. CDR3 bases: TGTGCCTGGAGAAGGGGCAGGGTCGGGGAGCAGTACTTC. It encodes CAWRRGRVGEQYF. The complete variable domain, with remaining parts taken from reference TRBV30 and TRBJ2-7, reads SQTIHQWPATLVQPVGSPLSLECTVEGTSNPNLYWYRQAAGRGLQLLFYSVGIGQISSEVPQNLSASRPQDRQFILSSKKLLLSDSGFYLCAWRRGRVGEQYFGPGTRLTVT.

This chain uses TRBV19 with TRBJ2-1; D not certain. CDR1 and CDR2 (germline): LNHDA, SQIVND (reference sequence). This CDR3 region has 13 residues. V gave up 6 bases and J gave up 6 bases, with 12 bases separating them. The DNA for the CDR3 is TGTGCCAGTAGGCCAAGGACGGGCAATGAGCAGTTCTTC. It yields the protein CASRPRTGNEQFF.

The gene calls are TRBV29-1 and TRBJ2-2, with unresolved D. The V gene lost 7 bases and the J gene lost 0 bases, with 6 bases spanning the gap. The V gene's germline CDR1 is SQVTM and CDR2 ANQGSEA. The CDR3 runs 12 residues. This CDR3 reads CSAGSNTGELFF. The CDR3 bases are TGCAGCGCCGGCTCGAACACCGGGGAGCTGTTTTTT.

The chain links TRBV29-1 to TRBJ2-3; 16 nucleotides align to TRBD2. The ends lost 6 bases at V and 2 bases at J; junction bases unmatched: 8. The CDR3 covers 17 residues. Germline V CDR1 and CDR2: SQVTM, ANQGSEA. The CDR3 sequence: CSVAGLAGGPDTDTQYF. DNA of the CDR3: TGCAGCGTGGCGGGACTAGCGGGGGGGCCTGACACAGATACGCAGTATTTT.

The CDR3 sequence: CASKAGSGANVLTF. The CDR3 bases are TGTGCCAGCAAGGCGGGTTCTGGGGCCAACGTCCTGACTTTC. The chain carries TRBV7-3 and TRBJ2-6; D is possibly TRBD2 (5 bases). V was pared by 7 bases and J by 1 base, with 8 bases between. The CDR3 spans 14 residues. In germline, CDR1 is SGHTA, CDR2 FQGTGA.

The CDR3 coding sequence is TGCGCCAGCAGCAGATCCGGACAGGGGGCCAAAAACATTCAGTACTTC. Protein product: CASSRSGQGAKNIQYF. The V gene is TRBV5-1, the J gene TRBJ2-4, with 9 bases lining up with TRBD1. V lost 4 bases, J lost 1 base, and 6 bases stayed unmatched. Germline CDR1 SGHRS, CDR2 YFSETQ. The length of the CDR3 is 16 residues.

This chain links TRBV29-1 with TRBJ2-5; D may be TRBD2 (5 bases). Germline lookup yields CDR1 SQVTM and CDR2 ANQGSEA. The CDR3 covers 12 residues. In DNA, the CDR3 is TGCACCCATACTGTGGGTGCGGGGACCCAGTACTTC. Protein sequence: CTHTVGAGTQYF.

This clone was seen a handful of times. The chain recombines TRBV5-1 with TRBJ2-7; the D call may be TRBD1 or TRBD2 (5 bases each). The CDR3 consists of 12 residues. Trimming took 0 bases from V and 6 from J, leaving 7 bases between them. In germline, CDR1 is SGHRS, CDR2 YFSETQ. The CDR3 loop reads CASSLGGVEQYF. The CDR3 coding sequence is TGCGCCAGCAGCTTGGGAGGGGTCGAGCAGTACTTC.

This clone was observed a handful of times. The chain links TRBV5-1 to TRBJ1-2, with D possibly being TRBD1 (5 bases). The CDR3 totals 15 residues. Germline V gene data show CDR1 as SGHRS and CDR2 as YFSETQ. Deletions cut 5 bases from V and 7 bases from J, with 21 bases between. The CDR3 region is CASSSPGTQYSGYTF. In DNA, the CDR3 is TGCGCCAGCAGTTCCCCCGGGACCCAATATAGTGGCTACACCTTC.

The chain combines TRBV6-5 with TRBJ1-1; D gene unclear. Trimming took off 0 bases at V and 5 bases at J, with 10 bases between the two ends. The germline gives CDR1 MNHEY, CDR2 SVGAGI. The CDR3 consists of 14 residues. In DNA form, the CDR3 reads TGTGCCAGCAGTTACTCAAGTTCCCTAACTGAAGCTTTCTTT. It translates to CASSYSSSLTEAFF.

This clone was picked up one time. CDR3 sequence (DNA): TGTGCCTGGAGTCAGGGGGGCCAGTCATTGACAGATACGCAGTATTTT. Protein sequence: CAWSQGGQSLTDTQYF. The rearrangement links TRBV30 to TRBJ2-3, with D tentatively TRBD1 (7 bases). CDR1 GTSNPN and CDR2 SVGIG come from the germline V gene (reference sequence). The CDR3 totals 16 residues. Trimming cost V 2 bases and J 3 bases, with 18 bases left between them.

This clone occurred a few times. This sequence joins TRBV7-9 and TRBJ2-1; TRBD1 agrees at 7 bases. Germline CDR1 reads SEHNR; CDR2 reads FQNEAQ (reference sequence). The CDR3 contains 17 residues. The J segment lost 1 base and the V segment lost 2 bases, leaving 8 bases of the junction unmatched. CDR3 sequence reads: CASSLPRQGGSYNEQFF. The CDR3 DNA is TGTGCCAGCAGCTTACCGCGACAGGGTGGGTCCTACAATGAGCAGTTCTTC. The full variable domain, with the rest looked up from reference TRBV7-9 and TRBJ2-1, is DTGVSQNPRHKITKRGQNVTFRCDPISEHNRLYWYRQTLGQGPEFLTYFQNEAQLEKSRLLSDRFSAERPKGSFSTLEIQRTEQGDSAMYLCASSLPRQGGSYNEQFFGPGTRLTVL.